The 17 T cell receptor beta chains reported below all come from one sample, sequenced in a study of T cell responses to AZD1222 COVID-19 vaccine. Sequencing was performed with immunoSEQ multiplex PCR; in TCRdb, only in-frame clones are kept and a portion is missing. Of about 110,000 clones listed, around 84% are singletons. Sequences were derived from peripheral blood, sampled on day 0 of AZD1222 vaccination. The receptors originated from an adult in good health.

The chain recombines TRBV4-1 with TRBJ2-2; TRBD1 aligns across 8 bases. The CDR3 consists of 14 residues. V lost 3 bases, J lost 13 bases, and 10 bases stayed unmatched. Per germline, CDR1 MGHRA and CDR2 YSYEKL. Written as DNA, the CDR3 is TGCGCCAGCAGCCAGGCCTGGACAGGGAAGGGGCTGTTTTTT. The encoded protein is CASSQAWTGKGLFF.

The CDR3 nucleotides read TGCGCCAGCAGCCCCTTGATCGGACAGCAAGAGACCCAGTACTTC. Protein sequence: CASSPLIGQQETQYF. The chain combines TRBV5-1 with TRBJ2-5; possibly TRBD1 for D (6 bases). V lost 4 bases, J lost 2 bases, and 15 bases lay in between. This CDR3 has 15 residues. Germline V gives CDR1 SGHRS, CDR2 YFSETQ.

There are a few counts of this clone. J is TRBJ1-2 and V is TRBV7-9; maybe TRBD1 (5 bases). V was pared by 0 bases and J by 1 base, with 9 bases between. Germline CDR1 reads SEHNR; CDR2 reads FQNEAQ (reference sequence). There are 15 residues in the CDR3. CDR3 residues: CASSLAGEDNYGYTF. CDR3 DNA: TGTGCCAGCAGCTTAGCAGGGGAAGATAACTATGGCTACACCTTC.

The chain carries TRBV5-1 and TRBJ2-5, with 13 bases aligning to TRBD2. From germline, CDR1 is SGHRS and CDR2 YFSETQ. The CDR3 runs 17 residues. After removal of 2 bases from V and 3 bases from J, the junction contained 7 bases not matched to a gene. The CDR3 DNA reads TGCGCCAGCAGCTTCCCGCAAACTAGCGGGGGGGAAGAGACCCAGTACTTC. Translation: CASSFPQTSGGEETQYF.

V gene TRBV5-5 combines with J gene TRBJ1-2; 12 positions match TRBD1. J lost 6 bases, V lost 5 bases, and 8 bases had no gene match. The CDR3 length is 15 residues. The V gene's germline CDR1 is SGHKS and CDR2 YYEKEE (reference sequence). The CDR3 here is CASSSRDRGRDGYTF. Here the CDR3 DNA reads TGTGCCAGCAGTTCCCGGGACAGGGGGCGGGATGGCTACACCTTC.

This chain joins TRBV28 and TRBJ1-4; D is undetermined. The germline CDR1 and CDR2 sequences are MDHEN and SYDVKM. The CDR3 extends over 18 amino acids. The V end lost 4 bases, the J end lost 0 bases, and 18 bases lay between the germline ends. The CDR3 region has the DNA TGTGCCAGCAGTTACCCTTTGAGACTATTTGCAACTAATGAAAAACTGTTTTTT. It encodes CASSYPLRLFATNEKLFF.

J is TRBJ1-1 and V is TRBV28; D unclear. CDR3 length: 13 residues. Trimming shortened V by 7 bases and J by 1 base, and 10 bases separated the two germline ends. Per the germline V gene, CDR1 is MDHEN and CDR2 is SYDVKM. CDR3 sequence (DNA): TGTGCCAGCAACCCGACACAGAACACTGAAGCTTTCTTT. Its translation: CASNPTQNTEAFF.

V and J are TRBV28 and TRBJ2-7; tentative D call: TRBD2 (5 bases). Trimming shortened V by 5 bases and J by 3 bases, and 17 bases separated the two germline ends. The CDR3 runs 15 residues. The germline V gene encodes CDR1 MDHEN and CDR2 SYDVKM. CDR3 residues: CASSPGVSKHYEQYF. The CDR3 bases are TGTGCCAGCAGTCCCGGGGTGTCCAAACACTACGAGCAGTACTTC. Full variable domain (remainder filled in from reference TRBV28 and TRBJ2-7): DVKVTQSSRYLVKRTGEKVFLECVQDMDHENMFWYRQDPGLGLRLIYFSYDVKMKEKGDIPEGYSVSREKKERFSLILESASTNQTSMYLCASSPGVSKHYEQYFGPGTRLTVT.

This rearrangement joins TRBV4-1 to TRBJ2-4; weak D call: TRBD2 (6 bases). Germline lookup yields CDR1 MGHRA and CDR2 YSYEKL. V dropped 4 bases and J dropped 6 bases, with 16 bases sitting between them. There are 15 residues in the CDR3. In nucleotides, the CDR3 is TGCGCCAGCAGCCGATGGGGGACTTTGGGAAACATTCAGTACTTC. This gives the protein CASSRWGTLGNIQYF.

CDR3 amino acids: CASRGGVGIYEQYF. Here the CDR3 DNA reads TGTGCCAGCAGGGGGGGGGTAGGAATCTACGAGCAGTACTTC. V is TRBV6-5 and J is TRBJ2-7, with 7 nucleotides matching TRBD2. J lost 3 bases, V lost 6 bases, and 8 bases had no gene match. The CDR3 is 14 residues long. Germline V CDR1 and CDR2: MNHEY, SVGAGI.

This clone came up once. The genes are TRBV5-1 and TRBJ1-4; D might be TRBD1 (5 bases). CDR3 length: 15 residues. CDR1 and CDR2 (germline): SGHRS, YFSETQ. V was cut by 4 bases and J by 10 bases, with 20 bases left in between. CDR3 in amino acids: CASSTGDPLIGKLFF. As DNA, the CDR3 is TGCGCCAGCAGCACCGGGGACCCCTTGATTGGAAAACTGTTTTTT.

The rearrangement uses TRBV27 and TRBJ2-7, with D possibly TRBD1 on 5 matching bases. This CDR3 comprises 15 residues. V was trimmed by 2 bases and J by 1 base, leaving 12 bases between them. CDR1 and CDR2 from the germline V gene are MNHEY and SMNVEV (reference sequence). The CDR3 here is CASSLVSAGSYEQYF. The CDR3 nucleotides read TGTGCCAGCAGTTTAGTTTCGGCAGGGTCCTACGAGCAGTACTTC.

V is TRBV19 and J is TRBJ2-7; no firm D call. The V and J ends lost 5 bases and 2 bases respectively, with 10 bases between them. There are 13 residues in the CDR3. CDR1 LNHDA and CDR2 SQIVND come from the germline V gene (reference sequence). The CDR3 nucleotides read TGTGCCAGTAGTGCCCGTTTAACCTACGAGCAGTACTTC. Translating it yields CASSARLTYEQYF.

This chain links TRBV5-8 with TRBJ2-3, with 8 bases lining up with TRBD1. V was clipped by 0 bases and J by 4 bases; unmatched bases: 4. Germline V gene data show CDR1 as SGHTS and CDR2 as YDEGEE. CDR3 length equals 15 residues. CDR3 sequence reads: CASSLGQGTSDTQYF. In DNA form, the CDR3 reads TGTGCCAGCAGCTTGGGACAGGGGACATCAGATACGCAGTATTTT.

The CDR3 protein is CASSTIHRGGSTGELFF. CDR3 sequence (DNA): TGTGCCAGTAGTACGATCCACAGGGGGGGAAGCACCGGGGAGCTGTTTTTT. The rearrangement links TRBV19 to TRBJ2-2; a possible D gene is TRBD1 (8 bases). CDR3 length equals 17 residues. The germline V gene encodes CDR1 LNHDA and CDR2 SQIVND (reference sequence). Trimming stripped 4 bases from V and 4 bases from J, with 19 bases between. Variable domain in full (rest from reference TRBV19 and TRBJ2-2): DGGITQSPKYLFRKEGQNVTLSCEQNLNHDAMYWYRQDPGQGLRLIYYSQIVNDFQKGDIAEGYSVSREKKESFPLTVTSAQKNPTAFYLCASSTIHRGGSTGELFFGEGSRLTVL.

DNA of the CDR3: TGTGCCAGCAGTTTTCAGGGGGGGCACGAGCAGTACTTC. This gives the protein CASSFQGGHEQYF. V gene TRBV27 combines with J gene TRBJ2-7, with D perhaps given as TRBD1 or TRBD2 (7 bases each). Germline V gene sequence: CDR1 MNHEY, CDR2 SMNVEV (reference sequence). Trimming took 3 bases from V and 5 from J, leaving 11 bases between them. This CDR3 comprises 13 residues.

The chain recombines TRBV4-1 with TRBJ1-4; D is ambiguous. Trimming removed 4 bases at V and 3 bases at J, with 15 bases between. This CDR3 contains 16 residues. Germline CDR1 and CDR2: MGHRA and YSYEKL. CDR3 DNA sequence: TGCGCCAGCAGCCCCACTTCTGGGCTCTCTAATGAAAAACTGTTTTTT. Translated, it gives CASSPTSGLSNEKLFF.